What follows are 14 T cell receptor beta chains derived from one specimen sequenced in a study of T-cell reconstitution after alpha-beta-depleted transplantation in children. A library of TCRbeta sequences, prepared with unique molecular identifiers, was generated. TCRdb processed the PCR reads anew with MiXCR; each CDR3 protein has one entry. Seen here are 98,000 or so distinct CDR3 sequences, more than 20% observed once, and the top ten hold about a fifth. Sequenced here: PBMCs, sampled before TCRalphabeta/CD19-depleted stem cell transplant. Receptor source: a boy aged 2 to 10 with acute lymphoblastic leukemia, due to receive a stem cell transplant.

This clonotype was found many times. V and J are TRBV10-2 and TRBJ2-7; the D call may be TRBD1 or TRBD2 (5 bases each). The germline V and J ends were trimmed by 8 bases and 5 bases, with 16 bases remaining between them. There are 13 residues in the CDR3. Looked up from germline, CDR1 is WSHSY and CDR2 is SAAADI. The CDR3 bases are TGCGCCAGCTTAAGGGGCGGAGGCAACGAGCAGTACTTC. The encoded protein is CASLRGGGNEQYF.

The chain uses TRBV4-3 and TRBJ1-6, with 9 bases matching TRBD1. Germline V gives CDR1 LGHNA, CDR2 YSLEER. J gave up 8 bases and V 0 bases, and 5 bases lay outside the gene matches. CDR3 size: 16 residues. This CDR3 reads CASSQDRYRGHSPLHF. DNA for the CDR3: TGCGCCAGCAGCCAAGATCGGTACAGGGGGCATTCACCCCTCCACTTT.

In this sample, this clonotype turned up a few times. V and J are TRBV15 and TRBJ2-7; D is perhaps TRBD2 (5 bases). Per the germline V gene, CDR1 is LNHNV and CDR2 is YYDKDF (reference sequence). The ends were cut back, 0 bases at V and 2 bases at J, with 17 bases in the middle. CDR3 length equals 17 residues. The CDR3 DNA is TGTGCCACCAGCAGAGACTTCTTCGCGGAGGAAACCTACGAGCAGTACTTC. Translated, it gives CATSRDFFAEETYEQYF.

This clonotype was seen more than once but under ten times. The rearrangement links TRBV19 to TRBJ2-5, with 7 bases aligning to TRBD1. The germline CDR1 and CDR2 sequences are LNHDA and SQIVND (reference sequence). The CDR3 contains 14 residues. The ends lost 5 bases at V and 4 bases at J; junction bases unmatched: 7. The CDR3 here is CASSVTGIGETQYF. The CDR3 bases are TGTGCCAGTAGTGTGACAGGGATCGGAGAGACCCAGTACTTC.

Notes on this clonotype: Possible read error: a much larger clone is one base away. The V gene is TRBV5-1, the J gene TRBJ2-1; D uncertain. The CDR3 extends over 15 amino acids. V dropped 0 bases and J dropped 6 bases, with 13 bases sitting between them. Germline CDR1 and CDR2: SGHRS and YFSETQ. The CDR3 here is CASSLVVAQSNEQFF. The CDR3 DNA reads TGCGCCAGCAGCTTGGTCGTGGCACAGAGCAATGAGCAGTTCTTC.

This clonotype showed up many times. The chain couples TRBV10-3 to TRBJ2-5, with 10 nucleotides matching TRBD2. Trimming at V came to 9 bases and at J to 1 base, leaving 8 bases not matched to a gene. The V gene's germline CDR1 is ENHRY and CDR2 SYGVKD. This CDR3 region has 15 residues. CDR3 protein: CAISPGTSAQETQYF. CDR3 bases: TGTGCCATTTCTCCCGGGACTAGCGCCCAAGAGACCCAGTACTTC.

Only a few counts were recorded for this clonotype. V usage is TRBV7-2 and J usage is TRBJ1-5; D gene ambiguous. V was clipped by 6 bases and J by 4 bases, with 19 bases between them. Looked up from germline, CDR1 is SGHTA and CDR2 is FQGNSA. The CDR3 runs 16 residues. The CDR3: CASRESVWEGNQPQHF. In DNA form, the CDR3 reads TGTGCCAGCAGGGAATCGGTGTGGGAAGGGAATCAGCCCCAGCATTTT.

This chain joins TRBV7-9 and TRBJ1-4; 7 bases are a match to TRBD1. Per germline, CDR1 SEHNR and CDR2 FQNEAQ (reference sequence). The V segment lost 5 bases and the J segment 8 bases; nucleotides outside the gene matches: 8. CDR3 length equals 14 residues. In DNA form, the CDR3 reads TGTGCCAGCAGCCCGGGCCTACAGGGGGAAAAACTGTTTTTT. Protein: CASSPGLQGEKLFF.

The CDR3 DNA reads as TGTGCCAGCAGCCTCCACCCCGGGACTAGCGGGAGTGGGGCCAATGAGCAGTTCTTC. This encodes CASSLHPGTSGSGANEQFF. The chain couples TRBV12-3 or TRBV12-4 to TRBJ2-1, with 14 bases that match TRBD2. This CDR3 is 19 amino acids long. Losses at the gene ends were 6 bases for V and 6 bases for J; bases not matched to a gene: 16.

This clonotype was seen more than once but under ten times. The chain has TRBV27 and TRBJ1-2; 8 nucleotides match TRBD1. V was pared by 5 bases and J by 4 bases, with 9 bases of the junction left unmatched. The CDR3 has 15 residues. Germline V gene sequence: CDR1 MNHEY, CDR2 SMNVEV (reference sequence). CDR3 protein: CASSPGGRSTYGYTF. The DNA of the CDR3 is TGTGCCAGCAGTCCAGGGGGCAGGTCTACCTATGGCTACACCTTC.

The V gene is TRBV20-1, the J gene TRBJ2-5, with D maybe TRBD2 (7 bases). CDR3 length equals 15 residues. The V end lost 4 bases, the J end lost 7 bases, and 22 bases lay between the germline ends. CDR1 is DFQATT, CDR2 SNEGSKA, per germline (reference sequence). Written as DNA, the CDR3 is TGCAGTGCTACTGGGGGGCTAGCGGTGGGAGGGACCCAGTACTTC. Its protein is CSATGGLAVGGTQYF.

The chain couples TRBV5-1 to TRBJ2-7; D unclear. The length of the CDR3 is 17 residues. Germline V gene data show CDR1 as SGHRS and CDR2 as YFSETQ. Trimming stripped 0 bases from V and 0 bases from J, with 16 bases between. CDR3: CASSLVALGLSSYEQYF. In nucleotides, the CDR3 is TGCGCCAGCAGCTTGGTCGCTCTGGGTTTGAGCTCCTACGAGCAGTACTTC. The complete variable domain, with remaining parts taken from reference TRBV5-1 and TRBJ2-7, reads KAGVTQTPRYLIKTRGQQVTLSCSPISGHRSVSWYQQTPGQGLQFLFEYFSETQRNKGNFPGRFSGRQFSNSRSEMNVSTLELGDSALYLCASSLVALGLSSYEQYFGPGTRLTVT.

This clonotype was counted between two and nine times. As DNA, the CDR3 is TGTGCCAGCAGGGACCTGGGGGGCAGCTCCTACAATGAGCAGTTCTTC. Translating gives CASRDLGGSSYNEQFF. V is TRBV2 and J is TRBJ2-1; TRBD1 or TRBD2 may be the D gene (6 bases each). CDR1 is SNHLY and CDR2 is FYNNEI in the germline V gene. The CDR3 covers 16 residues. V lost 6 bases and J 0 bases, leaving 15 bases between the germline ends.

The chain recombines TRBV20-1 with TRBJ1-1, with D tentatively TRBD1 (5 bases). This CDR3 has 13 amino acids. V was cut by 1 base and J by 4 bases, with 10 bases left in between. Germline V gives CDR1 DFQATT, CDR2 SNEGSKA (reference sequence). CDR3 DNA sequence: TGCAGTGCTAGAGGGGGCAGGAGCACTGAAGCTTTCTTT. Translation gives CSARGGRSTEAFF.